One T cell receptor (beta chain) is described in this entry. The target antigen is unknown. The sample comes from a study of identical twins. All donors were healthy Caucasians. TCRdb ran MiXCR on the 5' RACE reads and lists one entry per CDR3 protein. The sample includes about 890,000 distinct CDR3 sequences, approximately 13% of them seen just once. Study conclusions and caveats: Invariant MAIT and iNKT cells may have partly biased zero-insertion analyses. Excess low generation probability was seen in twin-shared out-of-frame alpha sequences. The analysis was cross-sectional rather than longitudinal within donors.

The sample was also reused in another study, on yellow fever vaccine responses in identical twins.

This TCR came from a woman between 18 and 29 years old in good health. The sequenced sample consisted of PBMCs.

CDR3 protein: CASSGESTDTQYF. The DNA of the CDR3 is TGTGCCAGCAGCGGAGAAAGCACAGATACGCAGTATTTT. The V and J genes are TRBV2 and TRBJ2-3; D is unclear. The germline V gene encodes CDR1 SNHLY and CDR2 FYNNEI. The CDR3 is made up of 13 amino acids. Trimming left V 6 bases short and J 0 bases short, with 7 bases between.